This TCR beta chain was sequenced for a study of PD-L1 blockade in urothelial cancer. Study in general: Researchers looked at the blood 3 weeks (second dose) and 6 weeks after treatment began.

The method was immunoSEQ multiplex PCR; TCRdb's version includes in-frame clones alone and lacks a portion of them. The table lists about 93,000 clones, around 90% of them singletons, with about 1.7% in the top ten. General study findings and limits: Pretreatment blood TCR clonality under the median forecast improved survival.

Points on this clone: Its antigen is unknown.

As to time point: pretreatment peripheral blood. V dropped 5 bases and J dropped 7 bases, with 17 bases sitting between them. The CDR3 runs 15 residues. CDR1 is SNHLY and CDR2 is FYNNEI in the germline V gene. The clonotype originates from a man aged 55-75 years with urothelial cancer. The sequencing used PBMCs, collected around atezolizumab (anti-PD-L1) treatment. The genes are TRBV2 and TRBJ1-4; TRBD1 might be the D (5 bases). Here the CDR3 DNA reads TGTGCCAGCAGTCTACTAACTAGCGGGGCTGAAAAACTGTTTTTT. It translates to CASSLLTSGAEKLFF.